This is a list of T cell receptor beta chains from one sample in a study of blood T cell repertoires in COVID-19. Sequencing was performed with immunoSEQ multiplex PCR; in TCRdb, only in-frame clones are kept and a portion is missing. Of roughly 250,000 clones in the sample, 75% to 85% were seen once. Input material: peripheral blood. The receptor source for this set is a woman in her sixties with active or convalescent COVID-19. Each CDR3 is given without its conserved first and last residue.

V,J,CDR3
TRBV9,TRBJ2-7,ASSVGTGLSYEQY
TRBV18,TRBJ1-5,ASSSSRLRFNQPQH
TRBV29-1,TRBJ1-1,SVAGLVGTEAF
TRBV6-2/TRBV6-3,TRBJ1-5,ASSYLGHSNQPQH
TRBV27,TRBJ2-7,ASSATASQRHEQY
TRBV7-2,TRBJ2-2,ASSFSGNTGELF
TRBV18,TRBJ1-5,ASSPGTGVNQPQH
TRBV7-6,TRBJ2-3,ASSSRLAGGTDTQY
TRBV6-6,TRBJ1-3,ASSLGQGIAGNTIY
TRBV29-1,TRBJ2-5,SVGDSQETQY
TRBV15,TRBJ1-4,ATSRDPSGRTGRV
TRBV7-2,TRBJ1-6,ASRRDRAYNSPLH
TRBV6-6,TRBJ1-2,ASRQGGQGARHGYT
TRBV6-1,TRBJ2-7,ASSEGGGGQPYEQY
TRBV7-8,TRBJ2-7,ASSERTGGHEQY
TRBV6-6,TRBJ2-7,ASSYSGTGSYEQY
TRBV9,TRBJ1-3,ASRGGPGDTIY
TRBV7-2,TRBJ1-4,ASSYGTGVGEKLF
TRBV7-9,TRBJ2-1,ASSLGLAALGEQF
TRBV11-2,TRBJ2-2,ASNLGQGAGELF
TRBV27,TRBJ2-1,ASSHGGASNEQF
TRBV5-3,TRBJ1-2,ARSPAPPFGHRNYYGYT
TRBV7-9,TRBJ1-3,ASSFGQGIGNTIY
TRBV9,TRBJ1-1,ASSVSPDRGMNTEAF
TRBV6-6,TRBJ2-1,ASKSYEVSYNEQF
TRBV28,TRBJ2-7,ASSIQTVGQY
TRBV14,TRBJ1-2,ASSQRGGYGYT
TRBV29-1,TRBJ1-2,SGQRGKANYGYT
TRBV5-1,TRBJ1-2,ASSLQGMDGYT
TRBV6-5,TRBJ2-3,ASSSVAGASTDTQY
TRBV6-1,TRBJ2-1,ASSDGGPLVQF
TRBV7-2,TRBJ1-6,ASSSSWSGSPLH